The rows below give T cell receptor beta chains drawn from one sample of a study of blood T cell repertoires in COVID-19. The protocol was immunoSEQ multiplex PCR, while the TCRdb copy is restricted to in-frame clones and leaves out a portion. This table holds a few hundred thousand clones, roughly 91% found once. The specimen was PBMCs or T cells enriched from blood (not recorded which). The origin of the receptors is a woman in her forties or fifties who had been exposed to COVID-19. CDR3s include the opening cysteine and the closing phenylalanine or tryptophan. Each record gives: clone size, V gene, J gene, D gene, CDR3 protein, CDR3 DNA. D genes are given only for firm matches. Expanded clones get a size class; other rows say once, few or many, or leave the size out.

NA	TRBV2	TRBJ2-1	TRBD2	CASSDLGLAENNEQFF	TGTGCCAGCAGTGATCTGGGACTAGCGGAAAACAATGAGCAGTTCTTC
NA	TRBV7-9	TRBJ1-2	TRBD1	CASSSSWDRSTDYGYTF	TGTGCCAGCAGCTCCTCTTGGGACAGAAGTACGGACTATGGCTACACCTTC
once	TRBV19	TRBJ1-6	TRBD1	CASSASGQASSYNSPLHF	TGTGCCAGTAGCGCCTCTGGACAGGCGAGCTCCTATAATTCACCCCTCCACTTT
NA	TRBV7-6	TRBJ1-6	NA	CASSLGPENYNSPLHF	TGTGCCAGCAGCTTAGGACCGGAGAACTATAATTCACCCCTCCACTTT
NA	TRBV3-1/TRBV3-2	TRBJ2-1	TRBD2	CASSQVAGGNEQFF	TGTGCCAGCAGCCAAGTTGCGGGGGGCAATGAGCAGTTCTTC
NA	TRBV6-5	TRBJ1-2	TRBD1	CASSSSGGGNGYTF	TGTGCCAGCAGTTCATCAGGGGGCGGAAATGGCTACACCTTC
NA	TRBV27	TRBJ1-1	NA	CASSPTHRVTEAFF	TGTGCCAGCAGTCCAACCCACAGGGTGACTGAAGCTTTCTTT
NA	TRBV3-1/TRBV3-2	TRBJ1-3	TRBD1	CASSQVGGFGNTIYF	TGTGCCAGCAGCCAAGTAGGGGGCTTCGGAAACACCATATATTTT
once	TRBV5-1	TRBJ2-5	NA	CASSIDRAETQYF	TGCGCCAGCAGCATAGACAGAGCCGAGACCCAGTACTTC
once	TRBV10-1	TRBJ2-7	TRBD1	CASSESTSRGHNEQYF	TGCGCCAGCAGTGAGTCAACCAGCAGGGGGCACAACGAGCAGTACTTC
once	TRBV29-1	TRBJ2-6	TRBD1	CSVEGDRSGANVLTF	TGCAGCGTTGAAGGGGACAGGTCTGGGGCCAACGTCCTGACTTTC
NA	TRBV29-1	TRBJ1-1	NA	CSVGVSTGTEAFF	TGCAGCGTTGGTGTTTCGACGGGGACTGAAGCTTTCTTT
NA	TRBV7-2	TRBJ2-1	TRBD2	CASSAGLAGRSYNEQFF	TGTGCCAGCAGCGCGGGACTAGCGGGGCGCTCCTACAATGAGCAGTTCTTC
NA	TRBV2	TRBJ1-1	TRBD1	CASSRARGLRNTEAFF	TGTGCCAGCAGCCGTGCCAGGGGGCTCCGGAACACTGAAGCTTTCTTT
NA	TRBV4-1	TRBJ2-5	NA	CASSRLNQETQYF	TGCGCCAGCAGCCGTCTAAACCAAGAGACCCAGTACTTC
few	TRBV3-1/TRBV3-2	TRBJ1-2	NA	CASSQKYHGYTF	TGTGCCAGCAGCCAAAAATATCATGGCTACACCTTC
NA	TRBV4-1	TRBJ1-2	NA	CASSQVFPTAYGYTF	TGCGCCAGCAGCCAAGTGTTCCCTACAGCCTATGGCTACACCTTC
NA	TRBV19	TRBJ2-7	TRBD2	CASSPRTSGNYEQYF	TGTGCCAGTAGTCCTCGGACTAGCGGTAATTACGAGCAGTACTTC
NA	TRBV4-2	TRBJ1-2	NA	CASSQVGKGVDYGYTF	TGTGCCAGCAGCCAAGTAGGCAAGGGGGTTGACTATGGCTACACCTTC
NA	TRBV30	TRBJ1-3	TRBD1	CAWSFRGISGNTIYF	TGTGCCTGGAGCTTCAGGGGGATTTCTGGAAACACCATATATTTT
NA	TRBV6-1	TRBJ2-3	NA	CASSEMDTSTDTQYF	TGTGCCAGCAGTGAAATGGACACAAGCACAGATACGCAGTATTTT
NA	TRBV19	TRBJ1-2	TRBD1	CASSIGSRTGYGYTF	TGTGCCAGTAGTATAGGCAGTCGGACAGGCTATGGCTACACCTTC
once	TRBV10-2	TRBJ2-7	TRBD1	CASSDMGQGASYEQYF	TGCGCCAGCAGTGATATGGGGCAGGGGGCTTCCTACGAGCAGTACTTC
NA	TRBV27	TRBJ1-1	NA	CASSFRENTEAFF	TGTGCCAGCAGTTTCAGGGAGAACACTGAAGCTTTCTTT
NA	TRBV27	TRBJ1-6	NA	CASSPPGISPLHF	TGTGCCAGCAGCCCCCCAGGGATTTCACCCCTCCACTTT
once	TRBV18	TRBJ2-3	NA	CASSPREQRQLQTLYF	TGTGCCAGCTCACCACGCGAACAGCGACAGCTACAAACTCTCTATTTT
NA	TRBV5-1	TRBJ2-7	TRBD1	CASSLESWDSGDEQYF	TGCGCCAGCAGCTTGGAATCTTGGGACAGCGGCGACGAGCAGTACTTC
NA	TRBV10-3	TRBJ2-6	NA	CAISVGSGANVLTF	TGTGCCATCAGTGTCGGGTCTGGGGCCAACGTCCTGACTTTC
NA	TRBV2	TRBJ1-4	NA	CASSDGGAWEKLFF	TGTGCCAGCAGTGATGGGGGGGCTTGGGAAAAACTGTTTTTT
NA	TRBV19	TRBJ2-5	TRBD2	CASKAGGAGETQYF	TGTGCCAGTAAGGCCGGGGGGGCCGGAGAGACCCAGTACTTC
NA	TRBV12-3/TRBV12-4	TRBJ2-7	TRBD2	CASSSGAGDEQYF	TGTGCCAGCAGTTCCGGGGCGGGAGACGAGCAGTACTTC
NA	TRBV7-9	TRBJ1-3	TRBD1	CASSTLQDRAGNTIYF	TGTGCCAGCAGCACCCTACAGGACAGGGCTGGAAACACCATATATTTT
NA	TRBV7-9	TRBJ1-1	TRBD1	CASSSQGAGAFF	TGTGCCAGCAGCTCCCAGGGGGCCGGAGCTTTCTTT
NA	TRBV4-2	TRBJ1-4	NA	CASSQTDKNEKLFF	TGTGCCAGCAGCCAGACCGACAAGAATGAAAAACTGTTTTTT
NA	TRBV10-2	TRBJ1-5	TRBD1	CASSDGTGPWGPQHF	TGCGCCAGCAGCGACGGGACAGGGCCTTGGGGGCCCCAGCATTTT
NA	TRBV7-8	TRBJ1-6	NA	CASSLALLSYNSPLHF	TGTGCCAGCAGCTTGGCCCTCCTCTCCTATAATTCACCCCTCCACTTT
NA	TRBV30	TRBJ2-5	NA	CAWRQAGRELQYF	TGTGCCTGGAGGCAGGCGGGAAGAGAATTGCAGTACTTC
NA	TRBV19	TRBJ1-1	TRBD1	CASIPGTELMNTEAFF	TGTGCCAGTATCCCCGGGACAGAGCTTATGAACACTGAAGCTTTCTTT
NA	TRBV19	TRBJ1-6	TRBD1	CASSIPHQQSRGINSPLHF	TGTGCCAGTAGTATTCCACATCAACAGTCCAGGGGGATTAATTCACCCCTCCACTTT
NA	TRBV5-1	TRBJ2-2	NA	CASSLVGVDTGELFF	TGCGCCAGCAGCTTGGTAGGGGTGGACACCGGGGAGCTGTTTTTT
NA	TRBV11-2	TRBJ1-6	TRBD1	CASSRTGNNSPLHF	TGTGCCAGCAGCAGGACAGGGAATAATTCACCCCTCCACTTT